This T cell receptor beta chain was recovered during a study of control samples from healthy donors and cancer patients. Generated by immunoSEQ multiplex PCR, the TCRdb table keeps only in-frame clones and is missing some. The sample shows 120,000 or so clones, about 92% of them seen only once. The source of this sequence is a man older than 75 with head and neck cancer. The sample taken for sequencing was PBMCs.

CDR3 residues: CASSIGQYTEAFF. The CDR3 DNA reads TGTGCCAGTAGTATCGGGCAGTACACTGAAGCTTTCTTT. J is TRBJ1-1 and V is TRBV19; D uncertain. This CDR3 comprises 13 residues. V was pared by 3 bases and J by 3 bases, with 8 bases between. Germline V gene lookup returns CDR1 LNHDA and CDR2 SQIVND (reference sequence).